The source of this TCR beta chain is a study of low-dose radiotherapy and immunotherapy resistance in tumors. Study-level information: Cyclophosphamide infusions of 200 mg/m2 came every two weeks, one day before radiation-immunotherapy.

Looked up from germline, CDR1 is MNHEY and CDR2 is SMNVEV (reference sequence). The junction had 7 bases not matched to a gene; V was cut back by 0 bases and J by 1 base. The CDR3 totals 17 residues. This clonotype was picked up many times. Alpha- and beta-chain coverage of first-strand cDNA came from TRAV- and TRBV-specific primers. Over about 18 PCR cycles, TCRs were amplified from a constant-region primer and V-primer adapter. TCRdb ran MiXCR on the reads and lists one entry per CDR3 protein. The sample has approximately 84,000 distinct CDR3 sequences, under 20% seen once. Regarding time point: after trial treatment. As for treatment: LDRT plus nivolumab, ipilimumab, low-dose cyclophosphamide and aspirin (RACIN trial). Every donor's regimen consisted of nivolumab, ipilimumab, aspirin, low-dose cyclophosphamide and low-dose radiotherapy. Tumors of eligible patients were advanced, solid and lacking tumor-infiltrating lymphocytes.

The receptor was isolated from a male donor with prostate cancer. This sample comprised PBMCs, obtained after low-dose radiotherapy plus immunotherapy. This rearrangement joins TRBV27 to TRBJ2-7; 9 bases agree with TRBD1. The CDR3 spells CASSLSGDRAPSYEQYF. CDR3 DNA: TGTGCCAGCAGTTTATCGGGGGACAGGGCACCTTCCTACGAGCAGTACTTC.